One TCR beta chain is described in this entry. Authors' methods: Amplified reference gene primers provided the basis for estimating nucleated cell counts. The protocol was immunoSEQ multiplex PCR, while the TCRdb copy is restricted to in-frame clones and leaves out a portion. V and J calls and clone size follow that table, whereas D and trimming were derived from the DNA. Seen here are 360,000 or so clones, about 92% observed once, and the top ten hold 3.9%. The length of the CDR3 is 16 residues. Per the germline V gene, CDR1 is SGHDN and CDR2 is FVKESK. V trimming: 8 bases; J trimming: 4 bases; junction bases outside the gene matches: 6. Those enrolled in Seattle joined during active infection and were followed longitudinally afterward. These data originate in a study of blood T cell repertoires in COVID-19. Study overall: Sites across the United States, Italy and Spain contributed samples from acute and convalescent COVID-19. T cells, B-cell-depleted T cells, or PBMCs provided the cDNA or gDNA that served as material.

Source material: peripheral blood. The receptor was isolated from a woman in her sixties with COVID-19, enrolled during active disease. This chain links TRBV14 with TRBJ2-2; TRBD2 agrees at 14 bases. The CDR3, as DNA: TGTGCCAGCTCGACTAGCGGGGGGGTTGTCACCGGGGAGCTGTTTTTT. Its translation is CASSTSGGVVTGELFF. The complete variable domain, with remaining parts taken from reference TRBV14 and TRBJ2-2, reads EAGVTQFPSHSVIEKGQTVTLRCDPISGHDNLYWYRRVMGKEIKFLLHFVKESKQDESGMPNNRFLAERTGGTYSTLKVQPAELEDSGVYFCASSTSGGVVTGELFFGEGSRLTVL.